This T cell receptor beta chain emerged from a study of T-cell reconstitution after alpha-beta-depleted transplantation in children. In germline, CDR1 is SGHRS, CDR2 YFSETQ. V was shortened by 4 bases and J by 9 bases, with 14 bases between the two germline ends. This CDR3 region has 13 residues. There are a few counts of this clonotype. Preparation of the TCRbeta library involved a method that used unique molecular identifiers. TCRdb itself ran the PCR reads through MiXCR, one entry per CDR3 protein. Of 250,000 to 300,000 distinct CDR3 sequences in the sample, over 8% were seen once. The material sequenced was PBMCs from the stem cell graft donor, taken from the stem cell graft. The clonotype comes from a human donor who donated a stem cell graft to a child with SCID. The V gene is TRBV5-1, the J gene TRBJ2-1; maybe TRBD2 (5 bases). Here the CDR3 DNA reads TGCGCCAGCAGCGGGGAGAGCGTTGCTGAGCAGTTCTTC. Translation gives CASSGESVAEQFF. The entire variable domain, with the rest obtained from reference TRBV5-1 and TRBJ2-1, is as follows: KAGVTQTPRYLIKTRGQQVTLSCSPISGHRSVSWYQQTPGQGLQFLFEYFSETQRNKGNFPGRFSGRQFSNSRSEMNVSTLELGDSALYLCASSGESVAEQFFGPGTRLTVL.